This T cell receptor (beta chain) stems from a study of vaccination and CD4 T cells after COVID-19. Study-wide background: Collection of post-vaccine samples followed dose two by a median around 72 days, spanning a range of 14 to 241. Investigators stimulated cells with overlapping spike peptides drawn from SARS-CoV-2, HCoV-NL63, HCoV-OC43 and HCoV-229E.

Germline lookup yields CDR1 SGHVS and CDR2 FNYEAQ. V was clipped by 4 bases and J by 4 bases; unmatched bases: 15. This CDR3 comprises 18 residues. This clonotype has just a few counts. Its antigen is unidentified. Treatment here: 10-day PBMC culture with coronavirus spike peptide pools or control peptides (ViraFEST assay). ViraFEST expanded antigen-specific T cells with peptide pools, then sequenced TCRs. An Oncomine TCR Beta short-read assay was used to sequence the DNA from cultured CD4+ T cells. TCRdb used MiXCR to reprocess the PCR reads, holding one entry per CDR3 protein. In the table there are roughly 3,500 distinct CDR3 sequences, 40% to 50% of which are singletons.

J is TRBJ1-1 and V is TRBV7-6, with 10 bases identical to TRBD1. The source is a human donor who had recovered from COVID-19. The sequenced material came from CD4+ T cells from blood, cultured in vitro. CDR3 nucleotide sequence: TGTGCCAGCAGCTCTCCGGGACAGGGGATCACAAGGGGCACTGAAGCTTTCTTT. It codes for CASSSPGQGITRGTEAFF.